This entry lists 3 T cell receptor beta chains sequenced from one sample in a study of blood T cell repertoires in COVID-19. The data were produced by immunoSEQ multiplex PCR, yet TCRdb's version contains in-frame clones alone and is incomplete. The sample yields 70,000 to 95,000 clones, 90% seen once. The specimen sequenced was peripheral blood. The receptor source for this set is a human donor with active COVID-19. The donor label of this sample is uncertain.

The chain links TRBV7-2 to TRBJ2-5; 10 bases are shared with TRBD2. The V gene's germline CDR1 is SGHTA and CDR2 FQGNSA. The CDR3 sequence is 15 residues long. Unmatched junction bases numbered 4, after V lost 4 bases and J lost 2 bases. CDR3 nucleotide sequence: TGTGCCAGCAGCTGGACTAGCGGACCACAAGAGACCCAGTACTTC. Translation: CASSWTSGPQETQYF.

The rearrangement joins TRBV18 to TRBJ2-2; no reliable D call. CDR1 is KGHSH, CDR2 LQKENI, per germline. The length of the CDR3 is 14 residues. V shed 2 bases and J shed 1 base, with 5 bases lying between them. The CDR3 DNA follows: TGTGCCAGCTCACCAGGAGAGAACACCGGGGAGCTGTTTTTT. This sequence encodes CASSPGENTGELFF.

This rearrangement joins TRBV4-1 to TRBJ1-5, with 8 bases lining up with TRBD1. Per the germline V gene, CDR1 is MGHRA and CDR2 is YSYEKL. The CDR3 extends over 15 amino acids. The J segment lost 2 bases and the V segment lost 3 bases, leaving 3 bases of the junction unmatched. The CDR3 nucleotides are TGCGCCAGCAGCCACTCGGGACAGGGCAATCAGCCCCAGCATTTT. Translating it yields CASSHSGQGNQPQHF.